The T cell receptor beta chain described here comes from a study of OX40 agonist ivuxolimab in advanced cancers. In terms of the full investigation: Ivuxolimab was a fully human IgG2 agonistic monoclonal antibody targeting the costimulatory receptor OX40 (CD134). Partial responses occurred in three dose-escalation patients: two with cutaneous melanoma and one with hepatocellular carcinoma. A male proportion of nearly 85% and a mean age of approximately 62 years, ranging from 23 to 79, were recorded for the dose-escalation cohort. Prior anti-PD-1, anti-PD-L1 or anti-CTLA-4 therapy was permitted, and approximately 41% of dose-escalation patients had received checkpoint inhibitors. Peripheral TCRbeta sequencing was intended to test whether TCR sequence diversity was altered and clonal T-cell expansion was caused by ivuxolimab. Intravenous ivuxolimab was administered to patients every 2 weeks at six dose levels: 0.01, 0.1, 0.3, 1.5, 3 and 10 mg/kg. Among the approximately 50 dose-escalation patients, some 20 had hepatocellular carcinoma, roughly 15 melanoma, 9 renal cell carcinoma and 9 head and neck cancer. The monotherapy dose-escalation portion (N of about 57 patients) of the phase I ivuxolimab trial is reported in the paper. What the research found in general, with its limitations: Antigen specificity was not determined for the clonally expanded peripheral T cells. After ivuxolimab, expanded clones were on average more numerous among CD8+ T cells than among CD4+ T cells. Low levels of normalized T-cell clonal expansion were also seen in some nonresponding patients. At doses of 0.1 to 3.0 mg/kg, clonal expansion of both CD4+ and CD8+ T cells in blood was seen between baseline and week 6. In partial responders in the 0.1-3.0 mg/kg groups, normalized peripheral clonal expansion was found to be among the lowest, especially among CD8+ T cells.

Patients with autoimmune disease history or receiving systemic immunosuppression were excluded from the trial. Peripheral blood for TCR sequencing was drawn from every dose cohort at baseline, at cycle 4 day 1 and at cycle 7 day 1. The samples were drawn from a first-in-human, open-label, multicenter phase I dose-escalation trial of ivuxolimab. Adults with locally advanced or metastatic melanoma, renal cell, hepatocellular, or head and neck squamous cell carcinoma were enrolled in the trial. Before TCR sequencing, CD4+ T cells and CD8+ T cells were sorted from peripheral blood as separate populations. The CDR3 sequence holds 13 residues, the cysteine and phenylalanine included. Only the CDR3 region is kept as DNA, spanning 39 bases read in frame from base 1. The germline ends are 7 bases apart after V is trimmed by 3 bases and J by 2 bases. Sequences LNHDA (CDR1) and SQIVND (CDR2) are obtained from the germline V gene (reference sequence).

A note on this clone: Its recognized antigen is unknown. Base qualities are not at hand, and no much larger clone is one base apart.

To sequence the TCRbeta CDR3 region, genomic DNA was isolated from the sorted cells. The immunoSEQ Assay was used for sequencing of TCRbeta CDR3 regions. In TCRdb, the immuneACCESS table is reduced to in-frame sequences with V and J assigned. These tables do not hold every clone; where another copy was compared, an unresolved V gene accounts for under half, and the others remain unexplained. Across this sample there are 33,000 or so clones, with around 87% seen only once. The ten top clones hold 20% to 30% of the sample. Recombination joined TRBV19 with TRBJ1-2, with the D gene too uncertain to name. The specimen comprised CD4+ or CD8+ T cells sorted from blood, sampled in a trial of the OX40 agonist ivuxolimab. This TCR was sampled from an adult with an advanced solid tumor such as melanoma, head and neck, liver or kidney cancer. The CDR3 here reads CASSIEQNYGYTF. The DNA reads TGTGCCAGTAGTATTGAACAGAACTATGGCTACACCTTC. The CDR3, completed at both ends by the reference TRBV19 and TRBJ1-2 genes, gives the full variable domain DGGITQSPKYLFRKEGQNVTLSCEQNLNHDAMYWYRQDPGQGLRLIYYSQIVNDFQKGDIAEGYSVSREKKESFPLTVTSAQKNPTAFYLCASSIEQNYGYTFGSGTRLTVV.